The clone carrying this T cell receptor beta chain showed up many times. The data belong to a study of neurological immune-mediated disorders. Regarding time point: longitudinal time-point 3. For the unsorted libraries, 2 million PBMCs stored at -80 C served as input. Synthesis of cDNA was performed by 5'RACE using 10-nucleotide random UMIs. Each CDR3 protein is one row after TCRdb ran MiXCR on the 5' RACE reads. Of tens of thousands of distinct CDR3 sequences in the sample, roughly 14% were seen once. This CDR3 spans 14 amino acids. Germline lookup yields CDR1 MNHEY and CDR2 SMNVEV (reference sequence). The trim removed 5 bases at V and 2 bases at J, leaving 4 bases unmatched.

The TCR originated in a man between 25 and 39 years old in good health. The sequenced sample consisted of PBMCs. The chain combines TRBV27 with TRBJ2-5; 8 positions match TRBD1. CDR3 sequence reads: CASSNNRGQETQYF. The CDR3 nucleotides are TGTGCCAGCAGTAACAACAGGGGGCAAGAGACCCAGTACTTC.